This entry lists 2 T cell receptor beta chains sequenced from one sample in a study of T-cell reconstitution after alpha-beta-depleted transplantation in children. Molecular barcoding with unique molecular identifiers was used for the TCRbeta library. TCRdb re-derived calls from the PCR reads in MiXCR, one entry per CDR3 protein. Here the sample spans some 200,000 distinct CDR3 sequences, less than 15% being singletons. The sequenced sample was PBMCs from the stem cell graft donor, obtained from the stem cell graft. The source of these receptors is a human donor who donated a stem cell graft to a child with acute lymphoblastic leukemia.

The CDR3 region is CASSLDSARETQYF. The CDR3, as DNA: TGCGCCAGCAGCCTAGACTCGGCCCGGGAGACCCAGTACTTC. The V gene is TRBV5-1, the J gene TRBJ2-5; D is ambiguous. CDR3 length equals 14 residues. In germline, CDR1 is SGHRS, CDR2 YFSETQ. Trimming pared 4 bases from V and 5 bases from J, leaving 15 bases between.

This clonotype was counted many times. The V call is TRBV12-3 or TRBV12-4, the J call TRBJ2-7; D possibly corresponds to TRBD1 (6 bases). The CDR3 has 15 amino acids. Trimming left V 5 bases short and J 7 bases short, with 21 bases between. The CDR3 region is CASSPNRVAGGEQYF. For the CDR3, the DNA is TGTGCCAGCAGTCCCAACAGGGTCGCGGGTGGGGAGCAGTACTTC.